This record looks at one T cell receptor (beta chain) sequence and its context. Its matching antigen is unknown. The sample originates from a study of T cell responses to AZD1222 COVID-19 vaccine. Profiling relied on immunoSEQ multiplex PCR, and the TCRdb table lists in-frame clones only, not all of them. The table includes about 140,000 clones, 80% to 95% detected once. The germline CDR1 and CDR2 sequences are KGHSH and LQKENI. V lost 1 base and J lost 3; bases outside the gene matches: 3. The CDR3 has 15 residues. Study-wide findings and caveats: Of spike-specific TCRs, nearly half reportedly target regions left unmutated in variants.

Pooled samples include second doses given at about 4 or 12 weeks. This chain connects TRBV18 to TRBJ2-5, with 9 bases lining up with TRBD1. This TCR was recovered from an adult who received the AZD1222 COVID-19 vaccine. Source: peripheral blood, taken 28 days after the second AZD1222 dose. The CDR3 reads CASSPLRTGEETQYF. The CDR3 region has the DNA TGTGCCAGCTCACCACTGAGGACAGGGGAAGAGACCCAGTACTTC.